The 13 T cell receptor beta chains listed next were all sequenced from one sample in a study of T cell responses to AZD1222 COVID-19 vaccine. Method: immunoSEQ multiplex PCR; TCRdb's copy keeps in-frame clones and lacks some. This table holds 120,000 to 150,000 clones, approximately 89% found once. Sample: peripheral blood, taken on day 0 of AZD1222 vaccination. Every receptor here comes from an adult in good health.

The chain employs TRBV18 and TRBJ2-2, with 10 bases that match TRBD1. This CDR3 is 16 amino acids long. The V gene's germline CDR1 is KGHSH and CDR2 LQKENI. The V and J ends lost 1 base and 6 bases, in that order; junction bases with no gene match: 5. CDR3 region: CASSPLRTGGPGELFF. CDR3 sequence (DNA): TGTGCCAGCTCACCACTGCGGACAGGGGGACCCGGGGAGCTGTTTTTT.

V and J are TRBV18 and TRBJ2-3, with D perhaps TRBD1 (5 bases). Germline V CDR1 and CDR2: KGHSH, LQKENI. The CDR3 covers 19 residues. With 4 bases removed from V and 2 bases from J, the gap between germline ends came to 25 bases. As DNA, the CDR3 is TGTGCCAGCTCACTCAGGGTTAAGGACCACGCCAGCCCCACAGATACGCAGTATTTT. This sequence encodes CASSLRVKDHASPTDTQYF.

This rearrangement joins TRBV4-1 to TRBJ2-7; tentative D call: TRBD1 (5 bases). Trimming shortened V by 5 bases and J by 4 bases, and 18 bases separated the two germline ends. This CDR3 comprises 15 residues. Per the germline V gene, CDR1 is MGHRA and CDR2 is YSYEKL. Here the CDR3 reads CASSISQGYDYEQYF. The CDR3 region has the DNA TGCGCCAGCAGCATCTCCCAGGGATACGATTACGAGCAGTACTTC.

The gene calls are TRBV6-2 or TRBV6-3 and TRBJ2-1, with 11 positions matching TRBD2. This CDR3 has 15 residues. CDR1 and CDR2 from the germline V gene are MNHEY and SVGEGT. With V trimmed by 6 bases and J by 6 bases, 7 bases remained unmatched. In nucleotides, the CDR3 is TGTGCCAGCAGCCGAGGGACTAGCGGAGTCAATGAGCAGTTCTTC. This codes for CASSRGTSGVNEQFF.

V gene TRBV24-1 combines with J gene TRBJ2-1; D ambiguous. Deletions cut 3 bases from V and 0 bases from J, with 14 bases between. Germline CDR1 reads KGHDR; CDR2 reads SFDVKD. The CDR3 is 17 amino acids. The CDR3 nucleotides read TGTGCCACCAGTGATAGTAACGGCCTGAGCTCCTACAATGAGCAGTTCTTC. Translating it yields CATSDSNGLSSYNEQFF.

The chain combines TRBV7-6 with TRBJ1-6; 8 positions agree with TRBD1. The CDR3 runs to 15 residues. Losses at the gene ends were 5 bases for V and 9 bases for J; bases not matched to a gene: 9. From germline, CDR1 is SGHVS and CDR2 FNYEAQ. The CDR3, as DNA: TGTGCCAGCAGCCTCGGACAGGGAAGCCTTTCACCCCTCCACTTT. Its translation: CASSLGQGSLSPLHF.

V gene TRBV5-5 combines with J gene TRBJ1-2; weak D call: TRBD1 (6 bases). Trimming shortened V by 0 bases and J by 3 bases, and 9 bases separated the two germline ends. Per germline, CDR1 SGHKS and CDR2 YYEKEE (reference sequence). The CDR3 contains 14 residues. CDR3 sequence (DNA): TGTGCCAGCAGCTTGGGGACAGTTGACTATGGCTACACCTTC. Translated: CASSLGTVDYGYTF.

This clone was detected only once. The chain combines TRBV7-8 with TRBJ1-1; D is uncertain. Between the trimmed V and J ends, which lost 0 bases and 1 base, there was a span of 12 bases. This CDR3 has 16 amino acids. CDR1 SGHVS and CDR2 FQNEAQ come from the germline V gene. Here the CDR3 reads CASSLARQAWNTEAFF. The CDR3 bases are TGTGCCAGCAGCTTAGCCCGTCAGGCGTGGAACACTGAAGCTTTCTTT.

This chain connects TRBV19 to TRBJ2-1; 8 bases line up with TRBD2. This CDR3 spans 15 amino acids. V was pared by 7 bases and J by 0 bases, with 5 bases of the junction left unmatched. Germline CDR1 and CDR2: LNHDA and SQIVND (reference sequence). CDR3 protein: CASMERESSYNEQFF. CDR3 DNA sequence: TGTGCCAGTATGGAGCGGGAGTCCTCCTACAATGAGCAGTTCTTC.

The chain carries TRBV9 and TRBJ2-3, with D perhaps matching TRBD2 (6 bases). Between the trimmed V and J ends, which lost 0 bases and 4 bases, there was a span of 15 bases. The CDR3 runs to 16 residues. CDR1 is SGDLS, CDR2 YYNGEE, per germline. CDR3 sequence: CASSVEVRGTPDTQYF. In nucleotides, the CDR3 is TGTGCCAGCAGCGTAGAGGTTCGGGGGACTCCAGATACGCAGTATTTT.

The chain recombines TRBV7-9 with TRBJ2-7; 15 bases agree with TRBD2. Trimming at V came to 3 bases and at J to 5 bases, leaving 8 bases not matched to a gene. The CDR3 has 17 amino acids. Per germline, CDR1 SEHNR and CDR2 FQNEAQ (reference sequence). The DNA of the CDR3 is TGTGCCAGCAGCTTGGCCGGACTAGCGGGAGGGCCCCACGAGCAGTACTTC. Translation gives CASSLAGLAGGPHEQYF.

The chain carries TRBV4-2 and TRBJ1-5; D remains unclear. V was cut by 8 bases and J by 3 bases, with 17 bases left in between. Germline-derived CDR1 and CDR2 are LGHNA and YNFKEQ. The CDR3 consists of 15 residues. The CDR3 bases are TGTGCCAGCTGCCTCCGGCCCCCCGTCAATCAGCCCCAGCATTTT. It specifies CASCLRPPVNQPQHF.

This clone appeared once. The chain links TRBV9 to TRBJ1-3; no definite D call. This CDR3 spans 15 amino acids. V was shortened by 1 base and J by 0 bases, with 8 bases between the two germline ends. Germline V gene data show CDR1 as SGDLS and CDR2 as YYNGEE. CDR3: CASSVKANSGNTIYF. DNA for the CDR3: TGTGCCAGCAGCGTAAAGGCAAACTCTGGAAACACCATATATTTT.